The rows below give T cell receptor beta chains drawn from one sample of a study of blood T cell repertoires in COVID-19. Generated by immunoSEQ multiplex PCR, the TCRdb table keeps only in-frame clones and is missing some. The sample consists of about 110,000 clones, approximately 88% of them appearing once. Sequencing used peripheral blood. Receptors were obtained from a human donor in a cohort sampled during active COVID-19. Both conserved end residues are part of each CDR3.

V gene	J gene	CDR3 protein
TRBV19	TRBJ2-7	CASSILAGNEQYF
TRBV6-5	TRBJ2-3	CASSYGTGGADTQYF
TRBV7-3	TRBJ2-1	CASSLMGLAGNEQFF
TRBV6-1	TRBJ2-3	CASSEIDTARYF
TRBV3-1/TRBV3-2	TRBJ1-1	CASSQGQHTEAFF
TRBV5-5	TRBJ1-5	CASSTPGQGPNQPQHF
TRBV19	TRBJ2-7	CASSSGLAGGRSSYEQYF
TRBV3-1/TRBV3-2	TRBJ2-7	CASSQAVTSYEQYF
TRBV12-3/TRBV12-4	TRBJ1-3	CASSLGPGNTIYF
TRBV27	TRBJ2-7	CASRGTQHYEQYF
TRBV29-1	TRBJ1-1	CSVEDLSEFDTEAFF
TRBV27	TRBJ2-3	CASSPLPGAEDTQYF
TRBV6-6	TRBJ1-4	CASSYRGQDEKLFF
TRBV4-2	TRBJ2-2	CASSQNRGSSGELFF
TRBV5-4	TRBJ2-7	CASSPTGDYEQYF
TRBV3-1/TRBV3-2	TRBJ2-1	CASSQKVSGANEQFF
TRBV6-5	TRBJ2-7	CASLPGQGYEQYF
TRBV6-5	TRBJ2-7	CASRKGQGSSYEQYF
TRBV5-1	TRBJ2-5	CASSPALRAGGETQYF
TRBV6-5	TRBJ2-5	CASRTAYQETQYF
TRBV2	TRBJ2-3	CASRVAGGQTDTQYF
TRBV19	TRBJ2-7	CASSMGTGGNYEQYF
TRBV4-2	TRBJ2-6	CARSNGGAGANVLTF
TRBV19	TRBJ2-6	CASSILAGSSGANVLTF
TRBV7-9	TRBJ2-3	CASTKMGQGASDTQYF
TRBV27	TRBJ1-2	CASSLWAGVGDGYTF
TRBV14	TRBJ1-6	CASSQLQNSPLHF
TRBV29-1	TRBJ1-4	CSVVKGPTNEKLFF
TRBV10-3	TRBJ1-6	CAISEAGSPLHF
TRBV10-1	TRBJ2-2	CASRAGPNTGELFF
TRBV6-1	TRBJ2-7	CASSEAGQANKQYF
TRBV11-2	TRBJ2-7	CASSGQGYEQYF
TRBV27	TRBJ2-1	CASSLRSGTTYNEQFF
TRBV9	TRBJ1-2	CASSAYGQGAVGYTF
TRBV3-1/TRBV3-2	TRBJ1-2	CASSETGGASNGYTF
TRBV6-5	TRBJ1-3	CASSPGLSGNTIYF
TRBV6-5	TRBJ1-4	CASRKGGQLEKLFF
TRBV7-6	TRBJ2-1	CASSLPLVRASYNEQFF
TRBV7-9	TRBJ2-3	CASSLGGLDRSTDTQYF
TRBV30	TRBJ1-1	CAWSKDMNTEAFF
TRBV27	TRBJ2-7	CASSVTGNSNGEQYF
TRBV19	TRBJ2-3	CASSPGLTTDTQYF
TRBV5-6	TRBJ1-6	CASSPNWVPGRNSPLHF
TRBV27	TRBJ1-6	CASSYRQGDTYNSPLHF
TRBV7-6	TRBJ1-2	CASSPEAQGGSYGYTF
TRBV27	TRBJ2-7	CASSTSGGLYEQYF
TRBV4-1	TRBJ2-1	CASSQTTGTSGYNEQFF
TRBV11-1	TRBJ2-7	CASSLDGGSPYEQYF
TRBV19	TRBJ2-7	CASSTPGQGGTYEQYF
TRBV7-7	TRBJ2-1	CASSPSSGRGNEQFF
TRBV6-5	TRBJ1-2	CASTQDRAGYTF
TRBV3-1/TRBV3-2	TRBJ2-2	CASSLRGLTGELFF
TRBV14	TRBJ2-1	CASSIPGARYNEQFF
TRBV5-1	TRBJ2-3	CASSLLGPTDTQYF
TRBV6-5	TRBJ1-6	CASGRQGLYNSPLHF